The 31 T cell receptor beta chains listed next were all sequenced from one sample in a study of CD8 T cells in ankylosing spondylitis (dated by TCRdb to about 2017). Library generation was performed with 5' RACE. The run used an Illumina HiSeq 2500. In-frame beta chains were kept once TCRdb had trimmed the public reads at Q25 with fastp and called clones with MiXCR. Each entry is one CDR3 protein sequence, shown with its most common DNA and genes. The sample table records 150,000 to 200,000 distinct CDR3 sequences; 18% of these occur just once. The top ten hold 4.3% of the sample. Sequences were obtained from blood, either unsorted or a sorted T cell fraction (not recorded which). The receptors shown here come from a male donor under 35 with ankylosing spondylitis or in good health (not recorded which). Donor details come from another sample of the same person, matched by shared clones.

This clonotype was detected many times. This CDR3 reads CASSHTSTEETQYF. The CDR3 DNA reads TGTGCCAGCAGTCATACTAGTACCGAAGAGACCCAGTACTTC. V gene TRBV12-3 or TRBV12-4 combines with J gene TRBJ2-5; TRBD2 might be the D (5 bases). The CDR3 has 14 amino acids. The V and J ends lost 5 bases and 3 bases respectively, with 13 bases between them.

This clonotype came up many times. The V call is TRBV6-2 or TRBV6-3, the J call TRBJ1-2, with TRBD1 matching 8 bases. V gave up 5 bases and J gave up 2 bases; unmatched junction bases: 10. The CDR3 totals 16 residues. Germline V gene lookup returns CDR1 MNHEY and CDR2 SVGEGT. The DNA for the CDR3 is TGTGCCAGCAGTAGGGGACTCAGGGACAGGAACTATGGCTACACCTTC. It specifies CASSRGLRDRNYGYTF.

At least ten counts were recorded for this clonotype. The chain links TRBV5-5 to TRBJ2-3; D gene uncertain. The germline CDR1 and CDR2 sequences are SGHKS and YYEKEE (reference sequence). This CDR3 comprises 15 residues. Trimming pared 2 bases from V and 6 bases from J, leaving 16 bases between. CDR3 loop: CASSFDTPTIDTQYF. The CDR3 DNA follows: TGTGCCAGCAGCTTTGACACCCCGACGATCGATACGCAGTATTTT.

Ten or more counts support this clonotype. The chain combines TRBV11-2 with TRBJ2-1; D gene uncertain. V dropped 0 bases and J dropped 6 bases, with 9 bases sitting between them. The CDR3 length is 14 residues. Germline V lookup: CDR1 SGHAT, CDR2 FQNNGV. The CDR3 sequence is CASSLDPGVNEQFF. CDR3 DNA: TGTGCCAGCAGCTTAGACCCCGGAGTCAATGAGCAGTTCTTC. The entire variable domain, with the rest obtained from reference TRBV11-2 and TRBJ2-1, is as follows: EAGVAQSPRYKIIEKRQSVAFWCNPISGHATLYWYQQILGQGPKLLIQFQNNGVVDDSQLPKDRFSAERLKGVDSTLKIQPAKLEDSAVYLCASSLDPGVNEQFFGPGTRLTVL.

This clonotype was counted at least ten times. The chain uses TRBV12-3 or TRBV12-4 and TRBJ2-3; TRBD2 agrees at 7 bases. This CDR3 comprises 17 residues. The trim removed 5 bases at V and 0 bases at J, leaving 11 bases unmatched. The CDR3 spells CASSLNFAGVSTDTQYF. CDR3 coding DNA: TGTGCCAGCAGTCTTAACTTCGCGGGAGTGAGCACAGATACGCAGTATTTT.

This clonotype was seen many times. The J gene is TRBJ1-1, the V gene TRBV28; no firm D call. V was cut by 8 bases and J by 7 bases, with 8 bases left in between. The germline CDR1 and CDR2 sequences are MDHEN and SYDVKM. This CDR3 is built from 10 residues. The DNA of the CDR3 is TGTGCCAGCGGGTATGGTGAAGCTTTCTTT. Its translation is CASGYGEAFF.

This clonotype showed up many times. The CDR3 nucleotides are TGTGCCATCAGTGGGACAGGGGGCTCTGGGGCCAACGTCCTGACTTTC. Residues: CAISGTGGSGANVLTF. The chain links TRBV10-3 to TRBJ2-6; 10 positions agree with TRBD1. CDR3 length: 16 amino acids. CDR1 is ENHRY, CDR2 SYGVKD, per germline. J lost 0 bases, V lost 4 bases, and 0 bases had no gene match.

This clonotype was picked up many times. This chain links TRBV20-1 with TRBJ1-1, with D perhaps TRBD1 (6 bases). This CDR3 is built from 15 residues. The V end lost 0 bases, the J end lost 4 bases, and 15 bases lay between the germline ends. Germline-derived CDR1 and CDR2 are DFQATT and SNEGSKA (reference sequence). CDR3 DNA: TGCAGTGCTAGAGACTTCGGACAGTCGTTCACTGAAGCTTTCTTT. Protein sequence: CSARDFGQSFTEAFF.

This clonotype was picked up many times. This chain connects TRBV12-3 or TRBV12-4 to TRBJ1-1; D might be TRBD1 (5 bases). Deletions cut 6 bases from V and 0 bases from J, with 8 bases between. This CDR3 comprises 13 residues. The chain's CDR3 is CASRTELNTEAFF. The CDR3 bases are TGTGCCAGCAGGACAGAACTGAACACTGAAGCTTTCTTT.

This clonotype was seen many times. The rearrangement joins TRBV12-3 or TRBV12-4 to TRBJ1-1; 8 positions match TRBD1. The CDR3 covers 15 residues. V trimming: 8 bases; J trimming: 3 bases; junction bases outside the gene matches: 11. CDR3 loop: CASHETRGPDTEAFF. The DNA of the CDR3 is TGTGCCAGCCATGAAACCAGGGGGCCGGACACTGAAGCTTTCTTT.

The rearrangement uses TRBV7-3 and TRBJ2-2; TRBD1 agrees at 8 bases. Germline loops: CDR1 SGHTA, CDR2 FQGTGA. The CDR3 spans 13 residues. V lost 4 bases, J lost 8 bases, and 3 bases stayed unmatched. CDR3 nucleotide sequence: TGTGCCAGCAGCTCGACAGGGGATGGGGAGCTGTTTTTT. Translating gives CASSSTGDGELFF.

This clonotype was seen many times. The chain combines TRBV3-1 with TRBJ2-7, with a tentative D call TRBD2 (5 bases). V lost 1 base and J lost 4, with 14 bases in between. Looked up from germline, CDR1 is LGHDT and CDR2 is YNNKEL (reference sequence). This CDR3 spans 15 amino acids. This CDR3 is CASSQGTSLPYEQYF. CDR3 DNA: TGTGCCAGCAGCCAAGGGACTTCTCTCCCGTACGAGCAGTACTTC.

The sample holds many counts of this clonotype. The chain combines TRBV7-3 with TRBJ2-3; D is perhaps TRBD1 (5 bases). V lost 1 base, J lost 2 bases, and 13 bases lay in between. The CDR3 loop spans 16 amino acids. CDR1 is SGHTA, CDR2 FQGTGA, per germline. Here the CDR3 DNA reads TGTGCCAGCAGCTTAAAGGTGGGGCACAACACAGATACGCAGTATTTT. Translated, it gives CASSLKVGHNTDTQYF.

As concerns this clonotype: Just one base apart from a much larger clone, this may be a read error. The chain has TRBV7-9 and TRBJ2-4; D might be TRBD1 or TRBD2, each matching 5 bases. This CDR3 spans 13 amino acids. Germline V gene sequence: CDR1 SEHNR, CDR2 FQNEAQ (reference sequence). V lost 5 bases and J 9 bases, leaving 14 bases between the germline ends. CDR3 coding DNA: TGTGCCAGCAGCCTGGGGACCCCGGGCATTCAGTACTTC. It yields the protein CASSLGTPGIQYF.

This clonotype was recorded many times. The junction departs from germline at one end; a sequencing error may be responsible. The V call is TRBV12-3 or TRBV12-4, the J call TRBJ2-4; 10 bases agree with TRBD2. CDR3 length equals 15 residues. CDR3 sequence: CASSLAGVAKNIQYF. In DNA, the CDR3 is TGTGCCAGCAGTCTAGCGGGAGTAGCCAAAAACATTCAGTACTTC.

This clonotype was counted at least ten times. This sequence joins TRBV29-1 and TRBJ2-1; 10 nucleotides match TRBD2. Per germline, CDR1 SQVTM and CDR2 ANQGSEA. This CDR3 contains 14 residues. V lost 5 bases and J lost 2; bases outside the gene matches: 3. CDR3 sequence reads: CSVPGTSAYNEQFF. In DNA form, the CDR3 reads TGCAGCGTTCCCGGGACTAGCGCCTACAATGAGCAGTTCTTC.

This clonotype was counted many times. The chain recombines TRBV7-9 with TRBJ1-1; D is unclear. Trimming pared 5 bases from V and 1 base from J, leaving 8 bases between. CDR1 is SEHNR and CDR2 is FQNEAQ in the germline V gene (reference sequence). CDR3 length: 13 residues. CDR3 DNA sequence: TGTGCCAGCAGCCGCCCGGGGAACACTGAAGCTTTCTTT. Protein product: CASSRPGNTEAFF.

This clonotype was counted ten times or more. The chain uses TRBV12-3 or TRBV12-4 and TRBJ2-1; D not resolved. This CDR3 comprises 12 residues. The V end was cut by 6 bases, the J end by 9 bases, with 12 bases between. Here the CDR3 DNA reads TGTGCCAGCAGCCGATCCTGGTCTGAGCAGTTCTTC. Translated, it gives CASSRSWSEQFF.

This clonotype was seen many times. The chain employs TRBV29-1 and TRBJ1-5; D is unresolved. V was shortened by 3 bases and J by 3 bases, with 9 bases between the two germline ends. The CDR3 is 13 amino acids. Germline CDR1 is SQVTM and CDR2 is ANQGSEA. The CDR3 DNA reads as TGCAGCGTTGATCTCGGTGTCAATCAGCCCCAGCATTTT. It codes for CSVDLGVNQPQHF.

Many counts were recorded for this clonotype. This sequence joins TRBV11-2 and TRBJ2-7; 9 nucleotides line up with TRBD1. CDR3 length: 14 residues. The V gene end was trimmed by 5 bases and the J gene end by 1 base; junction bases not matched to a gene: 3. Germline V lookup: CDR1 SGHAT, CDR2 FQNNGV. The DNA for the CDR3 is TGTGCCAGCAGCCGGACAGGGGTATCCTACGAGCAGTACTTC. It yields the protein CASSRTGVSYEQYF.

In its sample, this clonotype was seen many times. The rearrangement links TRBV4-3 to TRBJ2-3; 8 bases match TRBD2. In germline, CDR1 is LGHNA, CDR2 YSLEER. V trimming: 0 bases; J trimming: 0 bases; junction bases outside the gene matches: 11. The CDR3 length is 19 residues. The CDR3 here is CASSQDLTAGGSSTDTQYF. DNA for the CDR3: TGCGCCAGCAGCCAAGATTTAACTGCGGGAGGCTCTAGCACAGATACGCAGTATTTT.

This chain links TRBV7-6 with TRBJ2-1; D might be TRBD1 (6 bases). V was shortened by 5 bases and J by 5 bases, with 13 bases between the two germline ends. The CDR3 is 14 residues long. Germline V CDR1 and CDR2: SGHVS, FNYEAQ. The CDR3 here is CASSGRGSNNEQFF. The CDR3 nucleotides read TGTGCCAGCAGCGGCAGGGGTTCCAACAATGAGCAGTTCTTC. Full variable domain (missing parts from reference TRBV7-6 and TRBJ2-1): GAGVSQSPRYKVTKRGQDVALRCDPISGHVSLYWYRQALGQGPEFLTYFNYEAQQDKSGLPNDRFSAERPEGSISTLTIQRTEQRDSAMYRCASSGRGSNNEQFFGPGTRLTVL.

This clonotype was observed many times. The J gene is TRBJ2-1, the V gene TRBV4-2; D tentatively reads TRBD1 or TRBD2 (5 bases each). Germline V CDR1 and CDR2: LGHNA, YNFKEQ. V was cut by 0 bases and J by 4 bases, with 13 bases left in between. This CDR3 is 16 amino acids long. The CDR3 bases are TGTGCCAGCAGCCAAGAAGGTCGGGACCTATACAATGAGCAGTTCTTC. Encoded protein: CASSQEGRDLYNEQFF.

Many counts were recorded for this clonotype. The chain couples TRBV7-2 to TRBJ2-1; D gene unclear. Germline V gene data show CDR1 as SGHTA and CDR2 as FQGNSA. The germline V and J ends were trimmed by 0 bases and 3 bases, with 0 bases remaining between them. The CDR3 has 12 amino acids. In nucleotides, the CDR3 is TGTGCCAGCAGCTTAGCCTACAATGAGCAGTTCTTC. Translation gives CASSLAYNEQFF.

The CDR3 reads CASSLTAYMNTEAFF. The CDR3 DNA is TGTGCCAGCAGTTTAACAGCCTACATGAACACTGAAGCTTTCTTT. The gene calls are TRBV12-3 or TRBV12-4 and TRBJ1-1; D gene unclear. V lost 2 bases and J 0 bases, leaving 10 bases between the germline ends. The CDR3 is made up of 15 amino acids.

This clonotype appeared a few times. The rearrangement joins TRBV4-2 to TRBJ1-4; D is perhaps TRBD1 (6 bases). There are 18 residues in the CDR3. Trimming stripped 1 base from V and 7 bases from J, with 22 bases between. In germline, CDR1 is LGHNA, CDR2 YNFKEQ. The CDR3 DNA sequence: TGTGCCAGCAGCCAAGCCCCGGGAGCAGGGGTTGAGAGTGAAAAACTGTTTTTT. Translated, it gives CASSQAPGAGVESEKLFF.

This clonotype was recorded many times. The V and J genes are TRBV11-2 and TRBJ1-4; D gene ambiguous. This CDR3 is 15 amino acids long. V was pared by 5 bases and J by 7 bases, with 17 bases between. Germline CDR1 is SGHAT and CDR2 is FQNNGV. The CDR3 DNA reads TGTGCCAGCAGCGTAAACCGGGGAAGGGTTGAAAAACTGTTTTTT. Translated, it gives CASSVNRGRVEKLFF.

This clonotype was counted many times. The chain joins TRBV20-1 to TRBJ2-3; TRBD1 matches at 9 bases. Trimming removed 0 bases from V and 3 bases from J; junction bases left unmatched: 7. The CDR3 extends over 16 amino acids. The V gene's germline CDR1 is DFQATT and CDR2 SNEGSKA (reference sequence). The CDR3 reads CSARDQGTGSTDTQYF. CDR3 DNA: TGCAGTGCTAGAGATCAGGGGACAGGGTCTACAGATACGCAGTATTTT.

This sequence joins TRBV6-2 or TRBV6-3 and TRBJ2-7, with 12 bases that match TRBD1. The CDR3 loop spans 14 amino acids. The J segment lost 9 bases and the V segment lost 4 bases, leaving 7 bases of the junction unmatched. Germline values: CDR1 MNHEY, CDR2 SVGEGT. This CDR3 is CASSFGTGGAWQYV. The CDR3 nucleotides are TGTGCCAGCAGTTTTGGGACAGGGGGCGCCTGGCAGTACGTC.

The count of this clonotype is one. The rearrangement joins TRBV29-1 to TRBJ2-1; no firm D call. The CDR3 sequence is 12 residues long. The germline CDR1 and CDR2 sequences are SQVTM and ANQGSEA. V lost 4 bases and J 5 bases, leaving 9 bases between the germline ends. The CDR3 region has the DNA TGCAGCGTTGCCCTTTACAACAATGAGCAGTTCTTC. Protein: CSVALYNNEQFF.

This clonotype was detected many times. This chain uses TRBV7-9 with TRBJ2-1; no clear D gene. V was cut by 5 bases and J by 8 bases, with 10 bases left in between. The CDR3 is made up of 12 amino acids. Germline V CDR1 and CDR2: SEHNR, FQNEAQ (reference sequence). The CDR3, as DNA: TGTGCCAGCAGCCCAGATTCCCATGAGCAGTTCTTC. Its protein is CASSPDSHEQFF.